This T cell receptor beta chain originates from a study of T cell repertoires in ileal Crohn's disease. Study-wide results and caveats: Active smokers at surgery had more clonal expansions than non-smokers. Compared with CD4 T cells, sorted CD8 cells carried more expanded clones.

Included were adult ileal or ileocolonic Crohn's patients indicated for ileocolonic resection. The V segment lost 0 bases and the J segment 8 bases; nucleotides outside the gene matches: 6. From germline, CDR1 is MNHEY and CDR2 SVGAGI. The CDR3 extends over 15 amino acids. As regards this clone: The antigen remains undetermined.

Per sample, roughly 500 nanograms of biopsy DNA were TCRB immunosequenced. Sequenced by immunoSEQ multiplex PCR; TCRdb stores in-frame clones only, minus some. The sample carries approximately 13,000 clones, roughly 87% recorded once. The sequenced sample was ileal tissue. The J gene is TRBJ2-1, the V gene TRBV6-5; TRBD2 matches 8 bases. This receptor was obtained from an adult with Crohn's disease. This chain's CDR3 is CASSYSSGAFDEQFF. In DNA form, the CDR3 reads TGTGCCAGCAGTTACTCTAGCGGGGCCTTCGATGAGCAGTTCTTC.